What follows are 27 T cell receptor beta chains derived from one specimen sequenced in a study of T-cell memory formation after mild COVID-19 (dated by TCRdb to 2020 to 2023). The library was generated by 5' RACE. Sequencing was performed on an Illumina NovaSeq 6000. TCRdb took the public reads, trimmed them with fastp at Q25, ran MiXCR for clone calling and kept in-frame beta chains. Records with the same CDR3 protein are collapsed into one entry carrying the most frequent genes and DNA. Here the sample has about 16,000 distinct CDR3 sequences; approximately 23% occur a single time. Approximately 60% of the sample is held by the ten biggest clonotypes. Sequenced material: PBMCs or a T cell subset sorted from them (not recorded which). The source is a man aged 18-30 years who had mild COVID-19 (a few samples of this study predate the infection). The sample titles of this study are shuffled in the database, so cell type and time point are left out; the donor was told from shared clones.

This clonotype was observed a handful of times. The CDR3 is CASSLSRAYSPLHF. The CDR3 nucleotides are TGTGCCAGCAGTTTGAGCAGGGCGTATTCACCCCTCCACTTT. The rearrangement links TRBV27 to TRBJ1-6; D may be TRBD1 (5 bases). CDR1 MNHEY and CDR2 SMNVEV come from the germline V gene (reference sequence). Trimming removed 3 bases at V and 8 bases at J, with 11 bases between. The CDR3 is made up of 14 amino acids.

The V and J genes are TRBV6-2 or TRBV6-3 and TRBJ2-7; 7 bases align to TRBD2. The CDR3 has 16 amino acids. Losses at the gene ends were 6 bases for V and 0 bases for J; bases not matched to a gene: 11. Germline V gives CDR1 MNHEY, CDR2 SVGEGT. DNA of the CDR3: TGTGCCAGCAGGAGCCAGCGGGACCGGAGCTCCTACGAGCAGTACTTC. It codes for CASRSQRDRSSYEQYF.

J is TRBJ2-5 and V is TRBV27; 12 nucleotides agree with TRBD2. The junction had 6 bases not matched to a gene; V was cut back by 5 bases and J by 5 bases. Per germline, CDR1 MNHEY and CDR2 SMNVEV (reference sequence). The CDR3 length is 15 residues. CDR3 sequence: CASSPSGGAVETQYF. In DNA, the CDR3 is TGTGCCAGCAGTCCTAGCGGGGGGGCCGTTGAGACCCAGTACTTC.

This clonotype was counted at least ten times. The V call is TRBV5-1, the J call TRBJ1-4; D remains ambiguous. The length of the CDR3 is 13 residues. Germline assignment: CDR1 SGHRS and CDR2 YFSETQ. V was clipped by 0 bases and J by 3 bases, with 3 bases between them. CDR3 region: CASSLGANEKLFF. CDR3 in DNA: TGCGCCAGCAGCTTGGGCGCTAATGAAAAACTGTTTTTT.

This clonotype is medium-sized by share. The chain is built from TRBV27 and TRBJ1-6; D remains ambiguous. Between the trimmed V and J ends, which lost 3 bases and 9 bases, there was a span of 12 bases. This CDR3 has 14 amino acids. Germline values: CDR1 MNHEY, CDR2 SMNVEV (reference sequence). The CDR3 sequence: CASSFLPAGSPLHF. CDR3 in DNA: TGTGCCAGCAGTTTTCTCCCCGCGGGTTCACCCCTCCACTTT.

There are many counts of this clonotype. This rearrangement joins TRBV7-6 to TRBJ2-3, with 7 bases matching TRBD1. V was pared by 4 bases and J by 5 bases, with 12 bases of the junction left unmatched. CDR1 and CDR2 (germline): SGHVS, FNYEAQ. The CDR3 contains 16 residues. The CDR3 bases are TGTGCCAGCAGCTACTCGTCAGGGGGTCGTATAGATACGCAGTATTTT. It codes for CASSYSSGGRIDTQYF.

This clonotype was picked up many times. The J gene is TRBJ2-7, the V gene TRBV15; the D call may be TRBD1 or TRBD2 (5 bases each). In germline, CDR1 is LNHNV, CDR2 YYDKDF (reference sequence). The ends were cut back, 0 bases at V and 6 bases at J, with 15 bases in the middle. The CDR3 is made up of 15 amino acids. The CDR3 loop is CATSREEGPRIEQYF. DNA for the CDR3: TGTGCCACCAGCAGAGAAGAGGGGCCACGGATCGAGCAGTACTTC.

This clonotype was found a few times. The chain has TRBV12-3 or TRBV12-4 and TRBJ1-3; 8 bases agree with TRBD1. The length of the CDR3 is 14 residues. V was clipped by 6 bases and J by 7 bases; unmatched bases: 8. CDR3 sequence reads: CASSLTGASNTIYF. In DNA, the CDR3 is TGTGCCAGCAGCCTGACAGGGGCAAGTAACACCATATATTTT.

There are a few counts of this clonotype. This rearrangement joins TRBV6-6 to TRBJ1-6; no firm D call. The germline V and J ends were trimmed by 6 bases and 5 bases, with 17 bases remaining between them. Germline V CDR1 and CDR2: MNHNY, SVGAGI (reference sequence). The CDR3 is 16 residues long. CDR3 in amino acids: CASRPGGLGNNSPLHF. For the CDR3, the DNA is TGTGCCAGCAGACCCGGAGGGCTTGGGAATAATTCACCCCTCCACTTT.

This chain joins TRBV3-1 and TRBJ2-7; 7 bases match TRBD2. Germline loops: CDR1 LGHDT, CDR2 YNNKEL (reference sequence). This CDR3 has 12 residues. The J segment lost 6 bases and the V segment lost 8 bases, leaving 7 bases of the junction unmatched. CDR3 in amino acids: CASGGRAGEQYF. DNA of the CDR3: TGTGCCAGCGGGGGGAGGGCAGGCGAGCAGTACTTC.

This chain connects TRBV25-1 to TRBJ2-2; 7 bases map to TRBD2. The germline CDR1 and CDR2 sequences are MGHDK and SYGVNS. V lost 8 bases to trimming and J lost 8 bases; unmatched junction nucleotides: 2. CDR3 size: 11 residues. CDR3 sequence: CASQRGGELFF. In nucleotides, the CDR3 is TGTGCCAGCCAGCGGGGAGGGGAGCTGTTTTTT.

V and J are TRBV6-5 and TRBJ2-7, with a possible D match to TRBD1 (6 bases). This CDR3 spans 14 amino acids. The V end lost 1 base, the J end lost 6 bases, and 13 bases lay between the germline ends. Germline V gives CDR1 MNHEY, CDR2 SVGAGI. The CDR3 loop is CASSYYAGDSEQYF. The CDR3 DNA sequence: TGTGCCAGCAGTTACTACGCAGGGGATTCCGAGCAGTACTTC.

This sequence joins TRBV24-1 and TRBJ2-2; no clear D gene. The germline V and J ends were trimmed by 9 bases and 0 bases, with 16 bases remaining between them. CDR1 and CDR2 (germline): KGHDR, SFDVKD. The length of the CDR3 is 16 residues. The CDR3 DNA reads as TGTGCCACCGGCTCCAGTCTCACTACGAACACCGGGGAGCTGTTTTTT. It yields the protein CATGSSLTTNTGELFF.

This CDR3 reads CASSLGASQDTQYF. CDR3 DNA sequence: TGTGCCAGCAGCTTAGGGGCTAGTCAAGATACGCAGTATTTT. This sequence joins TRBV7-6 and TRBJ2-3; no clear D. Trimming removed 1 base at V and 5 bases at J, with 10 bases between. This CDR3 is built from 14 residues. Germline values: CDR1 SGHVS, CDR2 FNYEAQ.

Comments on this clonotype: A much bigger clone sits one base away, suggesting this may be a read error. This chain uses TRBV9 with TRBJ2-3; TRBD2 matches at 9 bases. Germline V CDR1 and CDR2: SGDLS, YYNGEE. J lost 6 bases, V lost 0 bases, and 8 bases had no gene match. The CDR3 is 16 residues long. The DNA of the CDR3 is TGTGCCAGCAGCGTAGACGGCGGGGGGGCAGGGGATACGCAGTATTTT. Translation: CASSVDGGGAGDTQYF.

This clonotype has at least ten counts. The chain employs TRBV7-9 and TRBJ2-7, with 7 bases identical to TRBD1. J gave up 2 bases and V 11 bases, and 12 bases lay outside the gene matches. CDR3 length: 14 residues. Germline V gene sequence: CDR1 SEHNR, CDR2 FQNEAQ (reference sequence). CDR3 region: CALSPRDSTYEQYF. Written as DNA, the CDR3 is TGTGCCCTCAGCCCCCGGGACAGTACCTACGAGCAGTACTTC.

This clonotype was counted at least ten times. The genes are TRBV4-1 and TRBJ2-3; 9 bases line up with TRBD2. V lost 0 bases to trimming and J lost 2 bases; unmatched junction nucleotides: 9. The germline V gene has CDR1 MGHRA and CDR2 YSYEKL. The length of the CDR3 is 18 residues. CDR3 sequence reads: CASSQDYPSGATTDTQYF. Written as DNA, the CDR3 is TGCGCCAGCAGCCAAGATTATCCTAGCGGGGCCACCACAGATACGCAGTATTTT.

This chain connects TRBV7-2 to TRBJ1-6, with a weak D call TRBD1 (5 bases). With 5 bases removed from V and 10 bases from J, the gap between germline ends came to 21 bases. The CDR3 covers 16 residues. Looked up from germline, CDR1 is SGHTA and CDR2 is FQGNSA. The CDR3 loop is CASSIPGGYFGSPLHF. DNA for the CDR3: TGTGCCAGCAGCATACCCGGGGGGTACTTTGGATCACCCCTCCACTTT.

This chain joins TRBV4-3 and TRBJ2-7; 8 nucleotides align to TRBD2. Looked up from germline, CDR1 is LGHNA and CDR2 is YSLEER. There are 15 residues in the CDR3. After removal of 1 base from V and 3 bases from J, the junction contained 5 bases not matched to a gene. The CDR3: CASSQGGGFNYEQYF. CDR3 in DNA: TGCGCCAGCAGCCAAGGCGGGGGGTTTAACTACGAGCAGTACTTC.

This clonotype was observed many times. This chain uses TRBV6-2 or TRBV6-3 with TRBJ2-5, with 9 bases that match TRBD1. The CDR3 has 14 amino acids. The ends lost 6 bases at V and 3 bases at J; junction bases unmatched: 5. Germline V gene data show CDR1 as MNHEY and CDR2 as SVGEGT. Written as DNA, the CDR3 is TGTGCCAGCAGGCGGGACAGGGAGAAAGAGACCCAGTACTTC. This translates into CASRRDREKETQYF.

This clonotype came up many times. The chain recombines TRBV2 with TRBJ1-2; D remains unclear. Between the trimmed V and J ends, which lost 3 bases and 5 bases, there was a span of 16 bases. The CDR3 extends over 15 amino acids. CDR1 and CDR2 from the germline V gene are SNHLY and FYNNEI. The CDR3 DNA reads TGTGCCAGCAGTGATAGTTGGCAGGACTTTTATGGCTACACCTTC. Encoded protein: CASSDSWQDFYGYTF.

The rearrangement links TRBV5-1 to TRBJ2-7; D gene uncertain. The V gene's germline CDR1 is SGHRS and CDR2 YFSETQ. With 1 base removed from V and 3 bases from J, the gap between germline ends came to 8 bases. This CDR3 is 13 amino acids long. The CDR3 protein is CASSLNRNYEQYF. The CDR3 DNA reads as TGCGCCAGCAGCTTGAATCGGAACTACGAGCAGTACTTC.

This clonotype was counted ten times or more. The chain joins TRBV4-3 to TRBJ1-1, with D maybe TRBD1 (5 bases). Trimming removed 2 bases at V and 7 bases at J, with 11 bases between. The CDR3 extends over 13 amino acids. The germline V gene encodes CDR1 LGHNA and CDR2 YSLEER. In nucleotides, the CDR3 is TGCGCCAGCAGCCAATCCCCGGACAATGAAGCTTTCTTT. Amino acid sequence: CASSQSPDNEAFF.

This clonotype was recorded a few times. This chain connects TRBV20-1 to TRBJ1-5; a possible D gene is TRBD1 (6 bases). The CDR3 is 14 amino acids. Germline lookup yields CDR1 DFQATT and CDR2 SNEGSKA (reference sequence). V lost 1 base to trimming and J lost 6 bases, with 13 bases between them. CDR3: CSARVPNRAQPQHF. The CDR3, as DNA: TGCAGTGCTAGAGTCCCCAACAGGGCTCAGCCCCAGCATTTT.

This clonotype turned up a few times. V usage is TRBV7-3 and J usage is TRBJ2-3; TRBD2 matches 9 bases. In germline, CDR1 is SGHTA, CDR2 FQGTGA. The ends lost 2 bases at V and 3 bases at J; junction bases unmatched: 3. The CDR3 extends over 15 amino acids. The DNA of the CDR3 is TGTGCCAGCAGCTTACGCGGGGGGGCGACAGATACGCAGTATTTT. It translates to CASSLRGGATDTQYF.

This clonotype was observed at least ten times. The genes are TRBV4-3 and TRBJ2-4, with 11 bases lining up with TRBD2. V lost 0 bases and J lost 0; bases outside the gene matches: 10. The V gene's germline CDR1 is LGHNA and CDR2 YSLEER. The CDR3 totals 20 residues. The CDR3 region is CASSQEKLAGAVLAKNIQYF. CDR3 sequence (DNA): TGCGCCAGCAGCCAAGAAAAACTAGCGGGGGCCGTTCTAGCCAAAAACATTCAGTACTTC.

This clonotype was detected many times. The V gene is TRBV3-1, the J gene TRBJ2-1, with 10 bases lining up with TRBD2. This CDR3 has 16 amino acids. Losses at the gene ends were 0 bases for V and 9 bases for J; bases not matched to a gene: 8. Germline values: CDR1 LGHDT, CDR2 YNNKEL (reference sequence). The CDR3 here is CASSQELSGGRSEQFF. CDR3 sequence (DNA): TGTGCCAGCAGCCAAGAGCTTAGCGGGGGGCGTAGTGAGCAGTTCTTC.